What follows describes a single TCR beta chain. What this receptor recognizes is not known. No much larger clone exists at a distance of one base, and base qualities are not known. For sequencing of the TCRbeta CDR3 region, genomic DNA was extracted from the sorted cells. The immunoSEQ Assay was used for sequencing of TCRbeta CDR3 regions. TCRdb obtained this table from immuneACCESS and retained in-frame rearrangements with V and J assigned. These tables miss some clones; where compared with another copy, unresolved V genes account for less than half of the shortfall, and the remainder is unexplained. For this sample the table gives around 56,000 clones, of which around 82% were detected only once. In total, the top ten clones hold more than 3.5% of the sample. The V and J ends are trimmed by 2 bases and 6 bases, leaving 11 bases between them. CDR1 is given as MNHEY and CDR2 as SVGAGI, both from the germline V gene. Taken from cysteine to phenylalanine, the CDR3 has 13 residues. CDR3 DNA is the only sequence kept; it has 39 bases, read in frame from the first base.

The sample originates from a study of OX40 agonist ivuxolimab in advanced cancers. In terms of the full investigation: Ivuxolimab was an agonistic, fully human IgG2 monoclonal antibody directed against OX40 (CD134), a costimulatory receptor. Intravenous ivuxolimab was administered to patients every 2 weeks at six dose levels: 0.01, 0.1, 0.3, 1.5, 3 and 10 mg/kg. In the dose-escalation cohort, nearly 85% of patients were male, and the mean age was roughly 56 years with a range of roughly 20 to 85. Partial responses occurred in three dose-escalation patients: two with cutaneous melanoma and one with hepatocellular carcinoma. Among the approximately 54 dose-escalation patients, about 19 had hepatocellular carcinoma, around 15 melanoma, 9 renal cell carcinoma and 9 head and neck cancer. The point of sequencing TCRbeta in the periphery was to test whether ivuxolimab changed TCR sequence diversity and drove clonal T-cell expansion. Patients were allowed to have had prior anti-PD-1, anti-PD-L1 or anti-CTLA-4 therapy, and 40% to 45% of the dose-escalation patients had previously received checkpoint inhibitors. The paper reports the monotherapy dose-escalation portion (N ≈ 50 patients) of the phase I ivuxolimab trial.

Patients with a history of autoimmune disease or receiving systemic immunosuppression were excluded from the trial. In every dose cohort, peripheral blood was drawn for TCR sequencing at baseline, cycle 4 day 1, and cycle 7 day 1. The samples were drawn from a first-in-human, open-label, multicenter phase I dose-escalation trial of ivuxolimab. The trial enrolled adults with locally advanced or metastatic head and neck squamous cell, hepatocellular, melanoma or renal cell carcinoma. Before TCR sequencing, CD4+ and CD8+ T cells were separately sorted from peripheral blood. Beyond this particular receptor, the publication reports: Low levels of normalized T-cell clonal expansion were also seen in some patients who did not respond. At doses of 0.1 to 3.0 mg/kg, clonal expansion of both CD4+ and CD8+ blood T cells was observed from baseline to week 6. In partial responders in the 0.1-3.0 mg/kg groups, normalized peripheral clonal expansion was found to be among the lowest, especially among CD8+ T cells. After ivuxolimab, more expanded clones were found on average in CD8+ T cells than in CD4+ T cells. Which antigens the clonally expanded peripheral T cells were specific for was not determined.

The sequence was collected from an adult with an advanced solid tumor such as melanoma, head and neck, liver or kidney cancer. This chain is built from TRBV6-5 and TRBJ2-7; TRBD2 is possibly the D segment (5 matching bases). The source material was CD4+ or CD8+ T cells sorted from blood, sampled in a trial of the OX40 agonist ivuxolimab. The CDR3 here reads CASSYPLRAEQYF. The DNA reads as follows: TGTGCCAGCAGTTACCCTTTGAGGGCCGAGCAGTACTTC.